What follows is one TCR beta chain and its context. The clone's antigen remains unknown. No much larger clonotype is one base removed from it; base qualities were not supplied. Library preparation was by the immunoSEQ multiplex PCR assay. TCRdb limited this immuneACCESS table to in-frame rearrangements with V and J called. A share of clones is missing; checked studies link under half to unresolved V genes, and the rest is unexplained. Counted in this sample were about 51,000 clones; 75% to 85% of them appeared once. The ten most abundant clones make up about 9% of the sample. Focal radiation therapy combined with CTLA-4 blockade (ipilimumab) was tested in patients with chemo-refractory metastatic non-small-cell lung cancer. This entry belongs to a study of radiotherapy plus CTLA-4 blockade in lung cancer (dated by TCRdb to the late 2010s). Study-level background: Among the enrolled patients, approximately 18% had an objective response, and 31% reached disease control.

From the germline V gene, CDR1 is SNHLY and CDR2 is FYNNEI. V has 5 bases trimmed and J has 7 bases trimmed; junction bases matching no gene number 7. The CDR3 measures 14 amino acids from cysteine to phenylalanine. CDR3 DNA only is kept here, 42 bases in frame from base 1. What the study reported, not specific to this receptor: The strongest predictors of response were reported to be early dynamic shifts in blood T cell clones along with a rise in serum interferon-beta following radiation. After treatment with radiotherapy and ipilimumab, TCR clones that originated in tumors expanded in peripheral blood.

The input for sequencing was peripheral blood, taken from a patient treated with radiotherapy plus ipilimumab. The V gene is TRBV2 and the J gene is TRBJ1-5; 8 central nucleotides agree with TRBD1. The sequence came from a human donor with non-small cell lung cancer who had a complete response to radiotherapy plus ipilimumab. The nucleotide sequence is TGTGCCAGCAGTCCGACAGGGGAAAGACAGCCCCAGCATTTT. It codes for CASSPTGERQPQHF.